This T cell receptor (beta chain) comes out of a study of blood T cell repertoires in COVID-19. Study overall: PBMCs, B-cell-depleted T cells, or T cells were the source of the cDNA or gDNA that made up the material.

V was trimmed by 3 bases and J by 3 bases, leaving 8 bases between them. The CDR3 is 13 residues long. Germline loops: CDR1 SNHLY, CDR2 FYNNEI. In the source study's methods: Using reference gene primer amplification, nucleated cell counts were estimated. Data came from immunoSEQ multiplex PCR; TCRdb stores just in-frame clones and leaves some out. The DNA gave D and trimming, while V, J and clone size come from that table. The sample has 140,000 to 150,000 clones, around 90% seen once. The rearrangement uses TRBV2 and TRBJ1-2; no clear D gene. Sequencing input: peripheral blood. The source of this sequence is a man between 70 and 80 years old with acute or convalescent COVID-19. The CDR3 sequence is CASSDGQDYGYTF. The CDR3 nucleotides read TGTGCCAGCAGTGATGGGCAAGACTATGGCTACACCTTC. Complete variable domain (other parts from reference TRBV2 and TRBJ1-2): EPEVTQTPSHQVTQMGQEVILRCVPISNHLYFYWYRQILGQKVEFLVSFYNNEISEKSEIFDDQFSVERPDGSNFTLKIRSTKLEDSAMYFCASSDGQDYGYTFGSGTRLTVV.